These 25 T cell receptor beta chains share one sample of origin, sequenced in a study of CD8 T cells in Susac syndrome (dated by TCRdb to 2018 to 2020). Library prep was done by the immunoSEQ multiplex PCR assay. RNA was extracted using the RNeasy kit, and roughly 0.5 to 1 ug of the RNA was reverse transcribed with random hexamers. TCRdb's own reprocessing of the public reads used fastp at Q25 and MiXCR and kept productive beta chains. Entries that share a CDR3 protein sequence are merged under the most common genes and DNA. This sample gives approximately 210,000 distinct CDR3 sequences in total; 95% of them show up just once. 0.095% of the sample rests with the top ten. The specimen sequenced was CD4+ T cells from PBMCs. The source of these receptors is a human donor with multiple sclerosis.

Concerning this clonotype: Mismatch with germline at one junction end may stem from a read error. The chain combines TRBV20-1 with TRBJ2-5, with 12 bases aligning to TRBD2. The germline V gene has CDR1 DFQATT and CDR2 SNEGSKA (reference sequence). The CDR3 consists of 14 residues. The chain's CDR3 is CSASGGVFQETQYF. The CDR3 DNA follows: TGCAGCGCTAGCGGGGGGGTCTTCCAAGAGACCCAGTACTTC.

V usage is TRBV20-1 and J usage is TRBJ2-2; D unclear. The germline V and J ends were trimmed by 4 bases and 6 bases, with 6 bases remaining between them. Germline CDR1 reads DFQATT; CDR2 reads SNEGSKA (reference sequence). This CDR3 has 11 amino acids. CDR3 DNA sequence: TGCAGTGCTACCCTCGCCGGGGAGCTGTTTTTT. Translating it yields CSATLAGELFF.

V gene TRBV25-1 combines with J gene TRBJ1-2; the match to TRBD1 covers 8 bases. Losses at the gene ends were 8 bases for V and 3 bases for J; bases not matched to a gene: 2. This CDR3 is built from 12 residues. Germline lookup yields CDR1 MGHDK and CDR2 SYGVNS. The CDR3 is CASQGADYGYTF. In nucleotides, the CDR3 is TGTGCCAGCCAGGGGGCGGACTATGGCTACACCTTC.

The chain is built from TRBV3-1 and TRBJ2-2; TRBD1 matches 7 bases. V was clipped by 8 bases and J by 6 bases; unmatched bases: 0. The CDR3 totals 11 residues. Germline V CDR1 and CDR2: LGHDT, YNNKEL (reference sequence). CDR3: CASQGAGELFF. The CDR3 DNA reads TGTGCCAGCCAGGGGGCCGGGGAGCTGTTTTTT.

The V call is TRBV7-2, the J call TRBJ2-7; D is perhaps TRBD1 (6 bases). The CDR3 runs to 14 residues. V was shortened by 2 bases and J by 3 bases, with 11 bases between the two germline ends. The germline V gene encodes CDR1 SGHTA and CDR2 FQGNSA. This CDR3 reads CASSLRVGGYEQYF. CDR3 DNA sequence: TGTGCCAGCAGCTTAAGAGTAGGGGGCTACGAGCAGTACTTC.

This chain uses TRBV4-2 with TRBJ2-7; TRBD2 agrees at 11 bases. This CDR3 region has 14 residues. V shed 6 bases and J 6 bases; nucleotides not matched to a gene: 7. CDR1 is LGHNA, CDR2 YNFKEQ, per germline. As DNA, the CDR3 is TGTGCCAGCAGTCCTACTAGCGGGAGAAGCGAGCAGTACTTC. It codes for CASSPTSGRSEQYF.

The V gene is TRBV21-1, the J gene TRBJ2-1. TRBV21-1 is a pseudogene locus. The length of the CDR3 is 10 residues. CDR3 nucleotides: TGTGCCAGCAGCTACAATGAGCAGTTCTTC. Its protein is CASSYNEQFF.

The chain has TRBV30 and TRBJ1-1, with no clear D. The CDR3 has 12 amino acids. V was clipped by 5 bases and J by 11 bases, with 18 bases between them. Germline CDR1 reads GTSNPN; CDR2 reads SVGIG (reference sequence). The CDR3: CAWGVPGPGAFF. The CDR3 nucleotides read TGTGCCTGGGGGGTTCCTGGACCTGGGGCTTTCTTT.

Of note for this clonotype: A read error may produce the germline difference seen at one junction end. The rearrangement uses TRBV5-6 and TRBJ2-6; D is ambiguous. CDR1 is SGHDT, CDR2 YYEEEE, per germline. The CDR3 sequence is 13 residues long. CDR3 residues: CATSSLRANVLTF. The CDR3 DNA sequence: TGTGCCACCAGCAGCTTGAGGGCCAACGTCCTGACTTTC.

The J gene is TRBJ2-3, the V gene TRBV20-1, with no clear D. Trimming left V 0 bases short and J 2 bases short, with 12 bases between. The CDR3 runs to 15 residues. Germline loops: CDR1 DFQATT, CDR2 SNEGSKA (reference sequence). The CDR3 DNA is TGCAGTGCTAGAGATCTTTATGAGCACACAGATACGCAGTATTTT. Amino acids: CSARDLYEHTDTQYF.

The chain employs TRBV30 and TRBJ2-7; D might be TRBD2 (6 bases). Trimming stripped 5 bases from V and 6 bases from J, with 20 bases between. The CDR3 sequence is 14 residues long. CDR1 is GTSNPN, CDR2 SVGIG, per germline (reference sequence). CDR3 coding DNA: TGTGCCTGGGAGTGGGACTCAGGTCGTCGCGAGCAGTACTTC. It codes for CAWEWDSGRREQYF.

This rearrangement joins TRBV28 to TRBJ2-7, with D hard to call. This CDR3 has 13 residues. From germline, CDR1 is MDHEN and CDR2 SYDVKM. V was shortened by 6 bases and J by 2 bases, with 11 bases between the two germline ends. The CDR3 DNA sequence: TGTGCCAGCAGGCGAAGTACTACCTACGAGCAGTACTTC. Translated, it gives CASRRSTTYEQYF.

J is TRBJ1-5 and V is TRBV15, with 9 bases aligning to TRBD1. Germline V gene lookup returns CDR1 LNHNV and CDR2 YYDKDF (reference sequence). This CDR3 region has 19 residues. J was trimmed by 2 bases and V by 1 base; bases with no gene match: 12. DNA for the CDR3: TGTGCCACCAGCAGAGCCCAAGGACAGGGGCCTAACGGCAATCAGCCCCAGCATTTT. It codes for CATSRAQGQGPNGNQPQHF.

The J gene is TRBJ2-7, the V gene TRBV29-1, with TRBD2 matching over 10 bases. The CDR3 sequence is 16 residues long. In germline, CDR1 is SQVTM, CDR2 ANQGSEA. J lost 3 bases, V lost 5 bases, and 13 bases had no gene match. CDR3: CSVLTASGSGHYEQYF. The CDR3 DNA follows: TGCAGCGTTCTCACGGCTAGCGGGAGTGGTCACTACGAGCAGTACTTC.

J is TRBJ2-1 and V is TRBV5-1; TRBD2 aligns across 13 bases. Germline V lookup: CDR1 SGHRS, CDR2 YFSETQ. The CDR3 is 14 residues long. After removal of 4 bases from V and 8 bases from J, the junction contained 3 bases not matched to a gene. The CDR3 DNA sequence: TGCGCCAGCAGCCGGACTAGCGGGAGTTATGAGCAGTTCTTC. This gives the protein CASSRTSGSYEQFF.

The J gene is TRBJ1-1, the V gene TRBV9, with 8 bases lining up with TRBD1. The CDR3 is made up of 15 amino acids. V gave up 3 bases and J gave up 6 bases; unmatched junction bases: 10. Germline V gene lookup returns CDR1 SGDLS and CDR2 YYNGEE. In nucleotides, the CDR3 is TGTGCCAGCAGCGGCCGACAGGGGCGGGTTTCTGAAGCTTTCTTT. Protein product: CASSGRQGRVSEAFF.

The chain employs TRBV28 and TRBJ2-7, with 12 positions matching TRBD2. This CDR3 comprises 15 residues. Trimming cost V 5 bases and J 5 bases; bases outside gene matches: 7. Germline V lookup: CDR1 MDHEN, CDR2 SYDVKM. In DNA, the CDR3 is TGTGCCAGCAGTACGCGACTAGCGGGAGCCCACGAGCAGTACTTC. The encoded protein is CASSTRLAGAHEQYF.

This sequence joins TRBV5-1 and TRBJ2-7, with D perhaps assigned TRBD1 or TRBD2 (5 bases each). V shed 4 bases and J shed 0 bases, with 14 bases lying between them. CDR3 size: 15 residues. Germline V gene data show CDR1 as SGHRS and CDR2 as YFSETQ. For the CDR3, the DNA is TGCGCCAGCAGCCGCACGGGGCAGGTCTCCTACGAGCAGTACTTC. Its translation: CASSRTGQVSYEQYF.

The DNA of the CDR3 is TGCAGTGCTCAAAATAAACCCGGGTCAAACTACGAGCAGTACTTC. It specifies CSAQNKPGSNYEQYF. The chain carries TRBV20-1 and TRBJ2-7, with D hard to call. The CDR3 spans 15 residues. Per germline, CDR1 DFQATT and CDR2 SNEGSKA (reference sequence). V was clipped by 5 bases and J by 3 bases, with 20 bases between them.

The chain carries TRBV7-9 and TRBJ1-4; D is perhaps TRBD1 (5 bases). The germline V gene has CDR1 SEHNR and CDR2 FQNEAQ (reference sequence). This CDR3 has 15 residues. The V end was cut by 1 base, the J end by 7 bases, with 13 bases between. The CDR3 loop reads CASSLEGRVSEKLFF. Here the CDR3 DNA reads TGTGCCAGCAGCTTAGAGGGCAGGGTCTCTGAAAAACTGTTTTTT.

The CDR3 coding sequence is TGTGCCAGCAGCGTAGGAACCCAGGGCCCTAAACTCTCCTACGAGCAGTACTTC. It is translated as CASSVGTQGPKLSYEQYF. The chain joins TRBV9 to TRBJ2-7; weak D call: TRBD1 (5 bases). Per germline, CDR1 SGDLS and CDR2 YYNGEE. Deletions cut 0 bases from V and 0 bases from J, with 19 bases between. The CDR3 covers 18 residues.

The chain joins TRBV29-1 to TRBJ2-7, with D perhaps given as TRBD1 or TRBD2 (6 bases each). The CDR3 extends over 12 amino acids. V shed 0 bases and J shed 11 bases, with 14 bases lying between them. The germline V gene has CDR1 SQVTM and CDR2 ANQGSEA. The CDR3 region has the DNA TGCAGCGTTGAAGATCTGGGGGGCTTGAAGTACTTC. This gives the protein CSVEDLGGLKYF.

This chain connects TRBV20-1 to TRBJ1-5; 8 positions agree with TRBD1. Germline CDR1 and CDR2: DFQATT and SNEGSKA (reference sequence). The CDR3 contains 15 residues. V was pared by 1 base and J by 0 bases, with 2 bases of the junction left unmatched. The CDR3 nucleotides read TGCAGTGCTAGAGCCGGGACAGGTAGCAATCAGCCCCAGCATTTT. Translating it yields CSARAGTGSNQPQHF.

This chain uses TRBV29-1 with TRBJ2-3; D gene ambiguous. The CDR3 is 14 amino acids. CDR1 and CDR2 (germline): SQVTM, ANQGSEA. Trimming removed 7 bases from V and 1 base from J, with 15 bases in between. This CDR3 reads CSAVRPERTDTQYF. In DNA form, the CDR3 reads TGCAGCGCCGTGCGGCCAGAACGCACAGATACGCAGTATTTT.

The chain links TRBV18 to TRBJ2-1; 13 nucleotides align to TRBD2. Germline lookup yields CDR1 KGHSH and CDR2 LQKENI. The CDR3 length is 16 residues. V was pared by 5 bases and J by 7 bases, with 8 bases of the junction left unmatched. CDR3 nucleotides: TGTGCCAGCTCATCAACTAGCGGGAGGGCGGAAAATGAGCAGTTCTTC. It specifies CASSSTSGRAENEQFF.